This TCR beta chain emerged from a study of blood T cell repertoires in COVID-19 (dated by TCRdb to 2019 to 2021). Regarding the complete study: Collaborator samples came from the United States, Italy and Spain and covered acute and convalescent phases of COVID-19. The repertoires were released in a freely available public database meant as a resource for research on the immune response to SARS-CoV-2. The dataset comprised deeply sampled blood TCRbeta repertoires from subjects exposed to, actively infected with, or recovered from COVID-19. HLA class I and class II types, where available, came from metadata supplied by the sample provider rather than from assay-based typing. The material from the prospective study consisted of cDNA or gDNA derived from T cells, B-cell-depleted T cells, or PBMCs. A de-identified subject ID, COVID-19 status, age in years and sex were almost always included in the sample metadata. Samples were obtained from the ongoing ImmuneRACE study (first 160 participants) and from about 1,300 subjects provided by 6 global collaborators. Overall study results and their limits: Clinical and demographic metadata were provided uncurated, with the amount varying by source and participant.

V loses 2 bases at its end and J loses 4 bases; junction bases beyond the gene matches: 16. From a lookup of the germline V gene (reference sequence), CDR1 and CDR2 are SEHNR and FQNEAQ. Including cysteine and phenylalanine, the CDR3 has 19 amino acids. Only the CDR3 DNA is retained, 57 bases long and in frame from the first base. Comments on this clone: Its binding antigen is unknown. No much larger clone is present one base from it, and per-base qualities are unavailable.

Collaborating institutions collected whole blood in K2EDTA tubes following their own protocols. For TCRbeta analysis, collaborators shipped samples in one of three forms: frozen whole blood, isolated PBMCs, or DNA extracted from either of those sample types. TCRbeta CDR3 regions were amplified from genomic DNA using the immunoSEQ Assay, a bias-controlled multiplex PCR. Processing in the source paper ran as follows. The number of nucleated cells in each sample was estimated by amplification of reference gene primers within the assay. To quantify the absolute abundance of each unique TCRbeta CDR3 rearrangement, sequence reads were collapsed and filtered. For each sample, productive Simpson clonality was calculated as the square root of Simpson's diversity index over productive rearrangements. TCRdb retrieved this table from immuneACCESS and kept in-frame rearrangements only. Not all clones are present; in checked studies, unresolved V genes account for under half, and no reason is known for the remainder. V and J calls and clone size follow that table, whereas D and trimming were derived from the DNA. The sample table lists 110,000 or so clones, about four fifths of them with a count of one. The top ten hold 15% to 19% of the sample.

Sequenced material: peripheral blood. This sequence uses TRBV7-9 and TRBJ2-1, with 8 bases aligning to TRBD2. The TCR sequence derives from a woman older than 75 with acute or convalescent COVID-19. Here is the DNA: TGTGCCAGCAGCTTAATCGGGCGGGCTGGCAGCGGGGGATACAATGAGCAGTTCTTC. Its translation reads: CASSLIGRAGSGGYNEQFF.